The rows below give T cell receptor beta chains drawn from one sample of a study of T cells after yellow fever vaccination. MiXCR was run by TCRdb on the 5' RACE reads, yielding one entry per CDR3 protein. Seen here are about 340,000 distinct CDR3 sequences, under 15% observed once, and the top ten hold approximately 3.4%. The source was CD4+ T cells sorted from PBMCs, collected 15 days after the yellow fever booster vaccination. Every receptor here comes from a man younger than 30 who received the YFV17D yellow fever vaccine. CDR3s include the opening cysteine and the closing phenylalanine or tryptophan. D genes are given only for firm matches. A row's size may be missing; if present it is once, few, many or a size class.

CDR3 protein: CASSLDLDLGEQFF; CDR3 DNA: TGTGCCAGCAGTTTGGATCTGGACTTGGGGGAGCAGTTCTTC; D gene: -; V gene: TRBV12-3/TRBV12-4; clone size: many; J gene: TRBJ2-1
CDR3 protein: CASSLTHRDRVSGSYNEQFF; CDR3 DNA: TGTGCCAGCAGTTTAACTCACCGGGACAGGGTATCTGGATCCTACAATGAGCAGTTCTTC; D gene: TRBD1; V gene: TRBV27; clone size: -; J gene: TRBJ2-1
CDR3 protein: CASSFDRRETQYF; CDR3 DNA: TGTGCCAGCAGCTTCGACCGGAGAGAGACCCAGTACTTC; D gene: -; V gene: TRBV7-9; clone size: -; J gene: TRBJ2-5
CDR3 protein: CASSFGQPNTGELFF; CDR3 DNA: TGTGCCAGCAGCTTTGGACAGCCGAACACCGGGGAGCTGTTTTTT; D gene: -; V gene: TRBV7-2; clone size: -; J gene: TRBJ2-2
CDR3 protein: CASSLDRRNSPLHF; CDR3 DNA: TGTGCCAGCAGCTTAGACAGGAGGAATTCACCCCTCCACTTT; D gene: -; V gene: TRBV7-2; clone size: -; J gene: TRBJ1-6
CDR3 protein: CATSDSKFTRGNEQFF; CDR3 DNA: TGTGCCACCAGTGATTCAAAATTCACAAGGGGCAATGAGCAGTTCTTC; D gene: -; V gene: TRBV24-1; clone size: -; J gene: TRBJ2-1
CDR3 protein: CATSDLRLSKPNEQFF; CDR3 DNA: TGTGCCACCAGTGATTTAAGGTTATCAAAGCCCAATGAGCAGTTCTTC; D gene: -; V gene: TRBV24-1; clone size: few; J gene: TRBJ2-1
CDR3 protein: CASSQDLFGWLAGTDTQYF; CDR3 DNA: TGCGCCAGCAGCCAAGATCTTTTCGGATGGCTAGCGGGCACAGATACGCAGTATTTT; D gene: TRBD2; V gene: TRBV4-3; clone size: -; J gene: TRBJ2-3
CDR3 protein: CASSPPDPIGSGFF; CDR3 DNA: TGTGCCAGCAGTCCCCCAGACCCGATCGGATCAGGTTTCTTT; D gene: -; V gene: TRBV28; clone size: -; J gene: TRBJ1-1
CDR3 protein: CASSSNLSGNTIYF; CDR3 DNA: TGTGCCAGCAGCTCAAACCTCTCTGGAAACACCATATATTTT; D gene: -; V gene: TRBV7-9; clone size: many; J gene: TRBJ1-3